This T cell receptor beta chain is from a study of blood T cell repertoires in COVID-19. Study-wide context: Specimens from acute and convalescent COVID-19 originated in the United States, Italy and Spain. PBMCs, B-cell-depleted T cells, or T cells provided the cDNA or gDNA that made up the material.

The germline V and J ends were trimmed by 5 bases and 6 bases, with 23 bases remaining between them. Germline V CDR1 and CDR2: SNHLY, FYNNEI. The CDR3 runs 17 residues. Per the authors' pipeline: Estimation of nucleated cell counts relied on the amplification of reference gene primers. Method: immunoSEQ multiplex PCR; TCRdb's copy keeps in-frame clones and lacks some. The DNA was the basis for D and trimming; V, J and clone size are from that table. Of a few hundred thousand clones listed, approximately 90% are singletons. The sample consisted of peripheral blood. V is TRBV2 and J is TRBJ1-5, with D maybe TRBD1 (6 bases). This TCR was recovered from a woman aged 40 to 50 with acute or convalescent COVID-19. In DNA form, the CDR3 reads TGTGCCAGCAGTTACGCTTTGAGACAGGTCGACGGTCAGCCCCAGCATTTT. Amino acids: CASSYALRQVDGQPQHF.